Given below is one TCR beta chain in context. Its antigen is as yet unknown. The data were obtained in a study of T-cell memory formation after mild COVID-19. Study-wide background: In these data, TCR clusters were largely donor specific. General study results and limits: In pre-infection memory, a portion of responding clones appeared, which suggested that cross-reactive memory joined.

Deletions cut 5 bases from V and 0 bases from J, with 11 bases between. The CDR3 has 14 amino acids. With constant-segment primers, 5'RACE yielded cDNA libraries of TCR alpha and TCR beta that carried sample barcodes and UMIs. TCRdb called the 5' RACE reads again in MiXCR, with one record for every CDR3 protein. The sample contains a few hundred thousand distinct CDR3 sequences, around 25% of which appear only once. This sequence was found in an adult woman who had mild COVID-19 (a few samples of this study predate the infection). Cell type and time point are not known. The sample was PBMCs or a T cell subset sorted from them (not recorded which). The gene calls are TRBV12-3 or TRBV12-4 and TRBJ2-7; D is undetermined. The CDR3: CASSTSRPSYEQYF. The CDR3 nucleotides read TGTGCCAGCAGTACCAGCCGCCCCTCCTACGAGCAGTACTTC.